The 21 T cell receptor beta chains listed next were all sequenced from one sample in a study of breast tumors, draining lymph nodes, adjacent tissues. One entry per CDR3 protein results from TCRdb running MiXCR on the multiplex PCR reads. The sample holds around 130,000 distinct CDR3 sequences, less than 20% seen once. Samples came from axillary lymph nodes draining the breast cancer. What was sequenced was axillary lymph node tissue. These receptors all come from a female donor with breast cancer. Some clones in this sample may be carry-over from other donors' samples.

Points on this clonotype: Since the CDR3 does not end with the conserved phenylalanine or tryptophan, this likely comes from a read error. V gene TRBV5-1 combines with J gene TRBJ2-2; no definite D call. Per germline, CDR1 SGHRS and CDR2 YFSETQ. The V and J ends lost 0 bases and 1 base respectively, with 4 bases between them. The CDR3 length is 14 residues. This chain's CDR3 is CASSLGGNTGELFV. The CDR3 nucleotides read TGCGCCAGCAGCTTGGGCGGGAACACCGGGGAGCTGTTTGTT.

This clonotype was seen many times. The chain couples TRBV27 to TRBJ2-7; D unresolved. This CDR3 has 13 amino acids. V dropped 2 bases and J dropped 3 bases, with 8 bases sitting between them. Germline V lookup: CDR1 MNHEY, CDR2 SMNVEV (reference sequence). CDR3 sequence (DNA): TGTGCCAGCAGTTTAGGACCTTTCTACGAGCAGTACTTC. Translated: CASSLGPFYEQYF.

This clonotype has a count of ten or more. The chain links TRBV5-6 to TRBJ2-5; D possibly corresponds to TRBD2 (6 bases). The CDR3 totals 13 residues. Trimming stripped 4 bases from V and 5 bases from J, with 12 bases between. Germline CDR1 and CDR2: SGHDT and YYEEEE. The CDR3 spells CASSASGRETQYF. CDR3 DNA sequence: TGTGCCAGCAGCGCTTCAGGGAGGGAGACCCAGTACTTC.

Many counts were recorded for this clonotype. The V call is TRBV7-9, the J call TRBJ2-3, with TRBD2 matching over 7 bases. Germline V gene lookup returns CDR1 SEHNR and CDR2 FQNEAQ (reference sequence). The CDR3 totals 15 residues. V lost 5 bases, J lost 2 bases, and 7 bases stayed unmatched. This CDR3 is CASSATSNPTDTQYF. In DNA form, the CDR3 reads TGTGCCAGCAGCGCGACTAGCAACCCCACAGATACGCAGTATTTT.

On this clonotype itself: A much larger clone lies one base from this, so it may be a read error. This chain joins TRBV7-8 and TRBJ2-7, with D maybe TRBD2 (5 bases). The CDR3 spans 16 residues. In germline, CDR1 is SGHVS, CDR2 FQNEAQ. Here the CDR3 DNA reads TGTGCCAGCAGCCCCGCGCCCGGGCCTAGCTCCCACGAGCAGTACTTC. Its translation: CASSPAPGPSSHEQYF.

This clonotype has at least ten counts. V is TRBV5-1 and J is TRBJ2-3; D might be TRBD1 (7 bases). Looked up from germline, CDR1 is SGHRS and CDR2 is YFSETQ. This CDR3 is built from 16 residues. V shed 4 bases and J shed 9 bases, with 24 bases lying between them. CDR3 nucleotides: TGCGCCAGCAGCAGAGGGCAGGGGGGATTAATAGTGACGCAGTATTTT. This encodes CASSRGQGGLIVTQYF.

This clonotype was counted ten times or more. The chain uses TRBV19 and TRBJ1-6, with 7 bases identical to TRBD1. V lost 5 bases and J lost 5; bases outside the gene matches: 6. The CDR3 length is 15 residues. From germline, CDR1 is LNHDA and CDR2 SQIVND (reference sequence). CDR3 in amino acids: CASSPTGTDNSPLHF. CDR3 bases: TGTGCCAGTAGTCCTACCGGGACAGATAATTCACCCCTCCACTTT.

This clonotype was detected ten times or more. The chain has TRBV2 and TRBJ1-2, with no clear D. Trimming left V 9 bases short and J 2 bases short, with 16 bases between. The CDR3 is made up of 14 amino acids. Germline loops: CDR1 SNHLY, CDR2 FYNNEI. CDR3 coding DNA: TGTGCCAGTCTATTCCGGGTCCAAAACTATGGCTACACCTTC. The encoded protein is CASLFRVQNYGYTF.

This clonotype was detected only a few times. This rearrangement joins TRBV3-1 to TRBJ2-3; D may be TRBD2 (6 bases). CDR1 and CDR2 (germline): LGHDT, YNNKEL (reference sequence). The V end lost 0 bases, the J end lost 0 bases, and 13 bases lay between the germline ends. This CDR3 is built from 17 residues. The CDR3 DNA reads TGTGCCAGCAGCCAAGAGTGGGGCGGGGTTAGCACAGATACGCAGTATTTT. As protein: CASSQEWGGVSTDTQYF.

The table lists this clonotype with many counts. This chain connects TRBV11-3 to TRBJ2-5; D possibly corresponds to TRBD1 (5 bases). The CDR3 spans 12 residues. Germline CDR1 and CDR2: SGHNT and YENEEA. V was trimmed by 6 bases and J by 5 bases, leaving 10 bases between them. The CDR3 loop reads CASSRTPETQYF. CDR3 nucleotide sequence: TGTGCCAGCAGTAGGACACCGGAGACCCAGTACTTC.

The chain uses TRBV27 and TRBJ2-1; no firm D call. Germline lookup yields CDR1 MNHEY and CDR2 SMNVEV (reference sequence). Trimming took off 3 bases at V and 5 bases at J, with 11 bases between the two ends. The CDR3 is 14 residues long. CDR3 residues: CASSFEGKNNEQFF. The CDR3 region has the DNA TGTGCCAGCAGTTTTGAAGGGAAAAACAATGAGCAGTTCTTC.

This clonotype came up many times. V gene TRBV7-2 combines with J gene TRBJ2-7; 9 positions agree with TRBD2. With 6 bases clipped from V and 2 bases from J, the junction kept 8 bases outside the gene matches. The CDR3 is made up of 15 amino acids. Germline CDR1 and CDR2: SGHTA and FQGNSA. This chain's CDR3 is CASSYERGVTYEQYF. The DNA of the CDR3 is TGTGCCAGCAGTTATGAGCGGGGGGTAACCTACGAGCAGTACTTC.

The chain has TRBV2 and TRBJ1-3, with TRBD1 matching over 7 bases. The CDR3 covers 17 residues. V trimming: 2 bases; J trimming: 2 bases; junction bases outside the gene matches: 9. CDR1 and CDR2 from the germline V gene are SNHLY and FYNNEI. In DNA form, the CDR3 reads TGTGCCAGCAGTGAATATCTCGGACAGGACCCTGGAAACACCATATATTTT. Translated, it gives CASSEYLGQDPGNTIYF.

This clonotype showed up just a few times. Just one base apart from a much larger clone, this may be a read error. The chain has TRBV15 and TRBJ2-1, with TRBD2 identical over 9 bases. This CDR3 is built from 16 residues. Germline loops: CDR1 LNHNV, CDR2 YYDKDF (reference sequence). The CDR3 sequence is CATGRVSSGEYNEQFF. Here the CDR3 DNA reads TGTGCCACCGGCAGAGTGTCTAGCGGGGAGTACAATGAGCAGTTCTTC.

This clonotype was counted a few times. The chain is built from TRBV5-6 and TRBJ1-5; D gene ambiguous. The CDR3 covers 14 residues. V gave up 2 bases and J gave up 0 bases, with 6 bases separating them. Germline V gene data show CDR1 as SGHDT and CDR2 as YYEEEE. The CDR3 DNA is TGTGCCAGCAGCTTCGGATTTAGCAATCAGCCCCAGCATTTT. As protein: CASSFGFSNQPQHF.

This clonotype was recorded at least ten times. The chain combines TRBV24-1 with TRBJ2-1, with D perhaps TRBD1 or TRBD2 (6 bases each). Germline V lookup: CDR1 KGHDR, CDR2 SFDVKD. The V end was cut by 2 bases, the J end by 0 bases, with 10 bases between. The CDR3 is 16 residues long. CDR3 nucleotide sequence: TGTGCCACCAGTGATTCGGGGGCGAGCTCCTACAATGAGCAGTTCTTC. It encodes CATSDSGASSYNEQFF.

As to this clonotype: A much larger clone differs by one base, so this may be a read error. Here the CDR3 omits its conserved ending phenylalanine or tryptophan, so a read error is the likely source. The chain employs TRBV6-1 and TRBJ2-1; a possible D gene is TRBD2 (5 bases). V dropped 6 bases and J dropped 3 bases, with 15 bases sitting between them. The V gene's germline CDR1 is MNHNS and CDR2 SASEGT. The CDR3 extends over 15 amino acids. CDR3 DNA: TGTGCCAGCAGACAAGCGGAATATGTCTACAATGAGCAGTTCCTC. Translation gives CASRQAEYVYNEQFL.

Worth noting for this clonotype: This could be a read error, since a much larger clone is one nucleotide away. This chain uses TRBV7-2 with TRBJ2-1; either TRBD1 or TRBD2 may supply D (5 bases each). CDR1 is SGHTA, CDR2 FQGNSA, per germline. The CDR3 covers 14 residues. CDR3: CVSSPPGGYNEQFF. The DNA for the CDR3 is TGTGTCAGCAGCCCGCCTGGGGGTTACAATGAGCAGTTCTTC.

This clonotype was observed at least ten times. In nucleotides, the CDR3 is TGTGCCAGCAGCTTAGCGGAGTACACCGGGGAGCTGTTTTTT. It translates to CASSLAEYTGELFF. The chain combines TRBV7-6 with TRBJ2-2; no definite D call. The germline V gene encodes CDR1 SGHVS and CDR2 FNYEAQ. V gave up 0 bases and J gave up 3 bases, with 5 bases separating them. This CDR3 is 14 amino acids long.

This clonotype was counted only a few times. The chain combines TRBV5-1 with TRBJ2-6; D possibly corresponds to TRBD2 (5 bases). The CDR3 loop spans 15 amino acids. V lost 2 bases and J lost 2, with 8 bases in between. Germline CDR1 reads SGHRS; CDR2 reads YFSETQ. CDR3 DNA: TGCGCCAGCAGCTTTATCGGGACTGGGGCCAACGTCCTGACTTTC. This sequence encodes CASSFIGTGANVLTF. The variable domain in full, completed from reference TRBV5-1 and TRBJ2-6, reads KAGVTQTPRYLIKTRGQQVTLSCSPISGHRSVSWYQQTPGQGLQFLFEYFSETQRNKGNFPGRFSGRQFSNSRSEMNVSTLELGDSALYLCASSFIGTGANVLTFGAGSRLTVL.

This clonotype was found a few times. The V and J genes are TRBV30 and TRBJ1-2; possibly TRBD1 for D (6 bases). Per germline, CDR1 GTSNPN and CDR2 SVGIG (reference sequence). CDR3 length: 17 amino acids. The V gene lost 3 bases and the J gene lost 1 base, with 21 bases spanning the gap. The CDR3 reads CAWSLRGTLLFNYGYTF. DNA for the CDR3: TGTGCCTGGAGCTTAAGGGGGACACTCCTATTTAACTATGGCTACACCTTC. Supplemented by reference TRBV30 and TRBJ1-2, the full variable domain reads SQTIHQWPATLVQPVGSPLSLECTVEGTSNPNLYWYRQAAGRGLQLLFYSVGIGQISSEVPQNLSASRPQDRQFILSSKKLLLSDSGFYLCAWSLRGTLLFNYGYTFGSGTRLTVV.